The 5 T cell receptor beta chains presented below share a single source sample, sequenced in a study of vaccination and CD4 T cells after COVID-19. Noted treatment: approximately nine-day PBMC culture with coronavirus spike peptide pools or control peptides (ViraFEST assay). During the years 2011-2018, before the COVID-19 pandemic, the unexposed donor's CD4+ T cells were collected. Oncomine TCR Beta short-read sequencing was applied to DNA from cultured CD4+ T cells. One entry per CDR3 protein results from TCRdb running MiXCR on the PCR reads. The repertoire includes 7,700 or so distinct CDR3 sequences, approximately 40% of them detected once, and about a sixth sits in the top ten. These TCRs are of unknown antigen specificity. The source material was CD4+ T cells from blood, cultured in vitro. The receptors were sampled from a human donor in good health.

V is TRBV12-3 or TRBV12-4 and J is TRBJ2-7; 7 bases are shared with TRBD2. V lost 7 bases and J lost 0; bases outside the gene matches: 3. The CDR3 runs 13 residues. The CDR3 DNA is TGTGCCAGCAACGGGGGGAACTCCTACGAGCAGTACTTC. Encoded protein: CASNGGNSYEQYF.

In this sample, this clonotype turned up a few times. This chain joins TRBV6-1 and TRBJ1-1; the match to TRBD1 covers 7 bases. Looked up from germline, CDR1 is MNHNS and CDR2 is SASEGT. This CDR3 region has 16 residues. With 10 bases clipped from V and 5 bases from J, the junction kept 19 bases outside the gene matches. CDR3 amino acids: CATSTPGKGGKTEAFF. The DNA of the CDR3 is TGTGCCACTTCCACTCCGGGGAAAGGGGGCAAAACTGAAGCTTTCTTT.

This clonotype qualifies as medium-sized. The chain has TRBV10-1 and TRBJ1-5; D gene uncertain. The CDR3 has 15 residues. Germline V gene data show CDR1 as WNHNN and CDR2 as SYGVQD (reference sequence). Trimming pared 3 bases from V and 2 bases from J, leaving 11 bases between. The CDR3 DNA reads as TGCGCCAGCAGTGAATCGGGTTCGTGCAATCAGCCCCAGCATTTT. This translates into CASSESGSCNQPQHF.

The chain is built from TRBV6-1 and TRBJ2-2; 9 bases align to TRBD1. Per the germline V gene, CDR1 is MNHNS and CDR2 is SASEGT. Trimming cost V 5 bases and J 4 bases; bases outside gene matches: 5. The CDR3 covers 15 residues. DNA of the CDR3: TGTGCCAGCAGTCCACTGACAGGGGGCACCGGGGAGCTGTTTTTT. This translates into CASSPLTGGTGELFF.

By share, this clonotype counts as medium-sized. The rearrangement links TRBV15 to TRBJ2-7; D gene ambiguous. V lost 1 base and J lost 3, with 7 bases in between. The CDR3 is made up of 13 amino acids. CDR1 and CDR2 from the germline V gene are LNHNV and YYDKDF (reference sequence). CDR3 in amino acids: CATSRGQLYEQYF. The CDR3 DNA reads TGTGCCACCAGCAGAGGGCAGCTCTACGAGCAGTACTTC.